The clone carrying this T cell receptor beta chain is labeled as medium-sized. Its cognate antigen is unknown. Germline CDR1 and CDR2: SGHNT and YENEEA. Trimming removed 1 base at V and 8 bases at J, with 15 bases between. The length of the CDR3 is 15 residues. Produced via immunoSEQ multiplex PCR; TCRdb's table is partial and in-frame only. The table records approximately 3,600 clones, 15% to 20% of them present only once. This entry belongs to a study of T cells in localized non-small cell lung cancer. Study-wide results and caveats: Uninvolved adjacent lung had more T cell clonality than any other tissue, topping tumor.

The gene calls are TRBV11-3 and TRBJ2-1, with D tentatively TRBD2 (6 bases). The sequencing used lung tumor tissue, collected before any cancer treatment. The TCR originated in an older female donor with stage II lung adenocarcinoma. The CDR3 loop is CASSLVVGGWHEQFF. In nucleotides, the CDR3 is TGTGCCAGCAGCTTAGTTGTGGGAGGATGGCATGAGCAGTTCTTC.